The entry below gives a single T cell receptor (beta chain) sequence along with its context. Libraries used about 18,000 to 1,000,000 sorted naive CD8 T cells and 10%, 30% or 50% RNA input. The data belong to a study of molecular identifiers for immune sequencing clone quantification. Germline assignment: CDR1 SEHNR and CDR2 FQNEAQ (reference sequence). The CDR3 loop spans 15 amino acids. V was pared by 0 bases and J by 12 bases, with 18 bases between. From the PCR reads, TCRdb called clonotypes with MiXCR, one entry per CDR3 protein. This table holds some 650,000 distinct CDR3 sequences, about 20% found once.

Sample: naive CD8+ T cells from blood, with Jurkat cell RNA spiked in. Subset reported: FACS-sorted CD8+CD4-CCR7+CD45RA+ naive T cells. The rearrangement joins TRBV7-9 to TRBJ2-4; possibly TRBD1 for D (6 bases). This clonotype was sampled from a human donor in good health. Some libraries in this study had Jurkat cell RNA spiked in. CDR3 sequence reads: CASSLATGTKDTQYF. For the CDR3, the DNA is TGTGCCAGCAGCTTAGCAACAGGGACCAAAGACACTCAGTACTTC.